This TCR beta chain was obtained from a study of cytomegalovirus exposure and HLA in healthy donors. Whole-study results and caveats: An analysis done earlier found most TCR beta V segments productive about 87% or about 30% of the time. The study put 150 to 200 TCR beta chains on its list as cytomegalovirus-associated.

To note about this clone: The antigen remains undetermined.

This CDR3 has 13 amino acids. Losses at the gene ends were 6 bases for V and 4 bases for J; bases not matched to a gene: 5. Germline CDR1 and CDR2: LNHDA and SQIVND (reference sequence). This PCR relied on a set of 60 Vbeta primers and 13 Jbeta primers. Assay: immunoSEQ multiplex PCR; the TCRdb copy retains only in-frame clones and omits some. This table has 150,000 to 200,000 clones, roughly 86% appearing once. Sequencing input: PBMCs. The origin of this receptor is a man aged 40-50 years in good health and CMV-seropositive. The chain joins TRBV19 to TRBJ1-2; 7 bases match TRBD1. This CDR3 reads CASSLQGSYGYTF. For the CDR3, the DNA is TGTGCCAGTAGCCTACAGGGGAGCTATGGCTACACCTTC.